Listed below are T cell receptor beta chains from one sample, sequenced in a study of radiotherapy plus CTLA-4 blockade in lung cancer. Here immunoSEQ multiplex PCR was the method, and the copy in TCRdb shows in-frame clones only, minus some. In the table there are around 99,000 clones, 88% of which are singletons. This sample comprised peripheral blood, obtained from a patient treated with radiotherapy plus ipilimumab. These TCRs come from a human donor with non-small cell lung cancer that progressed on radiotherapy plus ipilimumab. Both conserved end residues are part of each CDR3. The D gene is left open where the match is weak. Clone size is stated in some rows and not others, as once, few, many or a class when expanded.

abundance | d_gene | j_gene | v_gene | CDR3aa | CDR3nt
. | . | TRBJ2-2 | TRBV4-2 | CASSPRPGLLNTGELFF | TGTGCCAGCAGCCCGAGACCGGGACTTTTGAACACCGGGGAGCTGTTTTTT
. | . | TRBJ1-4 | TRBV5-1 | CASSPKAGRIEKLFF | TGCGCCAGCAGCCCTAAAGCTGGTAGGATTGAAAAACTGTTTTTT
. | . | TRBJ2-7 | TRBV5-1 | CASSGDLRGSEQYF | TGCGCCAGCAGCGGGGACCTTCGGGGCTCCGAGCAGTACTTC
. | . | TRBJ1-4 | TRBV4-1 | CASSQELPGKLFF | TGCGCCAGCAGCCAAGAGTTACCGGGGAAACTGTTTTTT
. | . | TRBJ2-1 | TRBV5-1 | CASSLRPYEQFF | TGCGCCAGCAGCTTGAGGCCTTATGAGCAGTTCTTC
. | . | TRBJ1-1 | TRBV11-3 | CASSRGAKTVEAFF | TGTGCCAGCAGCCGAGGGGCCAAAACGGTCGAAGCTTTCTTT
. | TRBD1 | TRBJ2-7 | TRBV6-5 | CASTDPNRGQRHF | TGTGCCAGCACCGACCCTAACAGGGGGCAGCGGCACTTC
. | . | TRBJ1-3 | TRBV2 | CASTRGGGNTIYF | TGTGCCAGCACCCGGGGAGGTGGAAACACCATATATTTT
. | . | TRBJ2-5 | TRBV11-2 | CASSLLPGSQETQYF | TGTGCCAGCAGCTTACTACCGGGATCGCAAGAGACCCAGTACTTC
. | . | TRBJ1-4 | TRBV7-9 | CASSPENEKLFF | TGTGCCAGCAGCCCCGAAAATGAAAAACTGTTTTTT
. | . | TRBJ1-5 | TRBV19 | CASLGGGARPQHF | TGTGCCAGCCTCGGAGGGGGGGCTCGGCCCCAGCATTTT
. | . | TRBJ2-5 | TRBV10-3 | CAISERALTETQYF | TGTGCCATCAGTGAAAGGGCCCTGACAGAGACCCAGTACTTC
. | . | TRBJ1-1 | TRBV7-9 | CASIFTGSTEAFF | TGTGCCAGCATTTTCACAGGGAGCACTGAAGCTTTCTTT
. | . | TRBJ2-1 | TRBV28 | CASSSTTSEQFF | TGTGCCAGCAGTTCCACAACCTCGGAGCAGTTCTTC
. | TRBD1 | TRBJ1-1 | TRBV6-5 | CASSPGTGSNTEAFF | TGTGCCAGCAGTCCCGGGACAGGGTCGAACACTGAAGCTTTCTTT
. | . | TRBJ2-5 | TRBV6-6 | CASSPLSSQETQYF | TGTGCCAGCAGCCCCCTGAGCAGCCAAGAGACCCAGTACTTC
. | TRBD1 | TRBJ1-1 | TRBV5-1 | CASSFTGGNTEAFF | TGCGCCAGCAGCTTCACAGGGGGAAACACTGAAGCTTTCTTT
. | . | TRBJ2-7 | TRBV10-1 | CASSPGPDGEQYF | TGCGCCAGCAGTCCGGGACCCGATGGGGAGCAGTACTTC
. | . | TRBJ2-5 | TRBV29-1 | CSVGAGETQYF | TGCAGCGTTGGGGCGGGAGAGACCCAGTACTTC
. | TRBD2 | TRBJ2-1 | TRBV7-3 | CASSPRTSGYNEQFF | TGTGCCAGCAGCCCTCGGACTAGCGGTTACAATGAGCAGTTCTTC
. | TRBD1 | TRBJ1-2 | TRBV4-1 | CASSQPDRGAKGYTF | TGCGCCAGCAGCCAACCAGACAGGGGAGCGAAGGGCTACACCTTC
. | . | TRBJ2-3 | TRBV10-3 | CAIRDLAESTDTQYF | TGTGCCATCAGGGACTTAGCGGAAAGCACAGATACGCAGTATTTT
. | . | TRBJ1-2 | TRBV6-1 | CASSEALYHYGYTF | TGTGCCAGCAGTGAAGCCCTGTATCACTATGGCTACACCTTC
. | . | TRBJ2-4 | TRBV25-1 | CASSEVGSASNIQYF | TGTGCCAGCAGTGAGGTTGGGAGCGCGTCAAACATTCAGTACTTC
. | . | TRBJ2-2 | TRBV4-1 | CASSQQGSGLIGELFF | TGCGCCAGCAGCCAACAAGGGAGCGGTCTAATCGGGGAGCTGTTTTTT
. | TRBD1 | TRBJ2-5 | TRBV7-2 | CASSFIRGRGERTQYF | TGTGCCAGCAGCTTTATCAGGGGGCGCGGTGAGAGGACCCAGTACTTC
. | . | TRBJ2-5 | TRBV11-2 | CASSQGGPLRETQYF | TGTGCCAGCAGCCAGGGGGGTCCCCTTAGGGAGACCCAGTACTTC
. | . | TRBJ1-2 | TRBV2 | CASRYRDLNYGYTF | TGTGCCAGCCGTTACAGGGACCTTAACTATGGCTACACCTTC
. | . | TRBJ2-1 | TRBV7-2 | CASSLVTGHEQFF | TGTGCCAGCAGCTTAGTTACTGGGCATGAGCAGTTCTTC
. | TRBD2 | TRBJ2-3 | TRBV19 | CASSMRLAGTITDTQYF | TGTGCCAGTAGTATGCGACTAGCGGGGACTATCACAGATACGCAGTATTTT
medium-sized | . | TRBJ2-5 | TRBV4-1 | CASSLPPGAQYF | TGCGCCAGCAGCCTCCCGCCTGGGGCCCAGTACTTC
. | . | TRBJ2-1 | TRBV5-1 | CASSLILGGTVDEQFF | TGCGCCAGCAGCTTGATTCTCGGCGGGACGGTCGATGAGCAGTTCTTC
once | . | TRBJ2-1 | TRBV21-1 | CASSKALYTSGTYNEQFF | TGTGCCAGCAGCAAAGCCCTATATACTAGCGGGACCTACAATGAGCAGTTCTTC
. | . | TRBJ1-3 | TRBV7-8 | CASSLGMSSGNTIYF | TGTGCCAGCAGCTTAGGGATGAGCTCTGGAAACACCATATATTTT